This T cell receptor (beta chain) was identified in a study of cytomegalovirus exposure and HLA in healthy donors. Germline values: CDR1 SNHLY, CDR2 FYNNEI. This CDR3 has 13 amino acids. The V end lost 6 bases, the J end lost 4 bases, and 10 bases lay between the germline ends. Amplification used 60 Vbeta primers and 13 Jbeta primers. TCRdb's copy holds only in-frame clones and misses some; the assay was immunoSEQ multiplex PCR. The sample shows 150,000 or so clones, around 78% of them seen only once. The sample was PBMCs. This sequence originates from a woman in her 40s in good health and CMV-seropositive. The chain joins TRBV2 to TRBJ1-5; no clear D. The CDR3 loop reads CASRWADNQPQHF. As DNA, the CDR3 is TGTGCCAGCAGGTGGGCAGATAATCAGCCCCAGCATTTT.